The 29 T cell receptor beta chains given below trace back to one sample, sequenced in a study of T cell repertoires in Merkel cell carcinoma. Using immunoSEQ multiplex PCR, the repertoire was profiled, and TCRdb retains in-frame clones only, with some absent. The table lists 13,000 to 15,000 clones, roughly four fifths of them singletons. Sequencing was done on a sample of tumor tissue. The receptor source for this set is an adult with Merkel cell carcinoma.

The gene calls are TRBV19 and TRBJ1-4; TRBD1 matches at 9 bases. Per germline, CDR1 LNHDA and CDR2 SQIVND (reference sequence). The CDR3 contains 15 residues. Trimming cost V 5 bases and J 5 bases; bases outside gene matches: 6. The CDR3 sequence is CASSPWDRENEKLFF. The CDR3 DNA sequence: TGTGCCAGTAGTCCGTGGGACAGGGAAAATGAAAAACTGTTTTTT.

This chain links TRBV29-1 with TRBJ1-2; TRBD1 aligns across 7 bases. Germline lookup yields CDR1 SQVTM and CDR2 ANQGSEA. The CDR3 length is 15 residues. V shed 4 bases and J 8 bases; nucleotides not matched to a gene: 16. CDR3 sequence (DNA): TGCAGCGTTGTTATCGGGACAGCTCTCTCGGGCGGCTACACCTTC. Its protein is CSVVIGTALSGGYTF.

The V and J genes are TRBV10-3 and TRBJ2-1, with unresolved D. The CDR3 contains 19 residues. Per the germline V gene, CDR1 is ENHRY and CDR2 is SYGVKD. V was shortened by 0 bases and J by 2 bases, with 20 bases between the two germline ends. The CDR3 DNA is TGTGCCATCAGTGAGTCAGAACAACGACGGAAACGTCCCTACAATGAGCAGTTCTTC. Amino acid sequence: CAISESEQRRKRPYNEQFF.

The CDR3 spells CASSNSDRTYEQYF. CDR3 sequence (DNA): TGTGCCAGCAGTAACTCGGACAGGACCTACGAGCAGTACTTC. V gene TRBV27 combines with J gene TRBJ2-7; 7 positions match TRBD1. This CDR3 region has 14 residues. Unmatched junction bases numbered 6, after V lost 5 bases and J lost 2 bases. The V gene's germline CDR1 is MNHEY and CDR2 SMNVEV (reference sequence).

CDR3: CASSEDPRLNYGYTF. CDR3 DNA: TGTGCCAGCAGCGAGGACCCCCGGCTCAACTATGGCTACACCTTC. The chain links TRBV2 to TRBJ1-2; D is ambiguous. CDR3 length: 15 residues. The V end lost 6 bases, the J end lost 2 bases, and 16 bases lay between the germline ends. Germline V gene sequence: CDR1 SNHLY, CDR2 FYNNEI.

The J gene is TRBJ1-1, the V gene TRBV7-8, with no clear D. The CDR3 sequence is 13 residues long. Trimming removed 1 base at V and 1 base at J, with 4 bases between. Looked up from germline, CDR1 is SGHVS and CDR2 is FQNEAQ. CDR3 sequence: CASSLEGNTEAFF. The CDR3 coding sequence is TGTGCCAGCAGCTTAGAAGGGAACACTGAAGCTTTCTTT.

This rearrangement joins TRBV19 to TRBJ1-2; maybe TRBD1 (6 bases). The CDR3 is 14 amino acids. CDR1 is LNHDA, CDR2 SQIVND, per germline (reference sequence). V was pared by 5 bases and J by 6 bases, with 16 bases between. The CDR3 reads CASSSQGVSDGYTF. The DNA of the CDR3 is TGTGCCAGTAGTTCACAGGGTGTATCAGATGGCTACACCTTC. Full variable domain (missing parts from reference TRBV19 and TRBJ1-2): DGGITQSPKYLFRKEGQNVTLSCEQNLNHDAMYWYRQDPGQGLRLIYYSQIVNDFQKGDIAEGYSVSREKKESFPLTVTSAQKNPTAFYLCASSSQGVSDGYTFGSGTRLTVV.

The chain employs TRBV5-1 and TRBJ2-7; 10 bases are a match to TRBD1. The CDR3 is made up of 16 amino acids. Germline lookup yields CDR1 SGHRS and CDR2 YFSETQ. Losses at the gene ends were 4 bases for V and 4 bases for J; bases not matched to a gene: 11. The CDR3 sequence is CASSGGYGQGDYEQYF. The CDR3 bases are TGCGCCAGCAGCGGAGGCTACGGACAGGGGGATTACGAGCAGTACTTC.

The genes are TRBV29-1 and TRBJ2-1; TRBD2 matches at 12 bases. V gave up 5 bases and J gave up 8 bases; unmatched junction bases: 10. CDR1 is SQVTM, CDR2 ANQGSEA, per germline. There are 15 residues in the CDR3. The CDR3 DNA sequence: TGCAGCGTTCGTCAACTAGCGGGAGGTCTGGATGAGCAGTTCTTC. It yields the protein CSVRQLAGGLDEQFF.

V and J are TRBV4-3 and TRBJ2-7; 10 nucleotides agree with TRBD1. Germline V lookup: CDR1 LGHNA, CDR2 YSLEER. Losses at the gene ends were 3 bases for V and 2 bases for J; bases not matched to a gene: 7. CDR3 length: 16 residues. CDR3 sequence: CASSHSGTGETYEQYF. The CDR3 nucleotides read TGCGCCAGCAGCCACTCCGGGACAGGGGAAACCTACGAGCAGTACTTC.

The V gene is TRBV6-5, the J gene TRBJ2-5, with a possible D match to TRBD2 (5 bases). The CDR3 has 12 residues. The V end lost 10 bases, the J end lost 0 bases, and 9 bases lay between the germline ends. CDR1 MNHEY and CDR2 SVGAGI come from the germline V gene. CDR3 bases: TGTGCCACCGGGGAGTACCAAGAGACCCAGTACTTC. This encodes CATGEYQETQYF.

J is TRBJ2-1 and V is TRBV20-1; D is uncertain. Trimming left V 0 bases short and J 6 bases short, with 3 bases between. The CDR3 sequence is 11 residues long. Germline V gene data show CDR1 as DFQATT and CDR2 as SNEGSKA (reference sequence). CDR3 protein: CSARDPNEQFF. CDR3 nucleotides: TGCAGTGCTAGAGATCCCAATGAGCAGTTCTTC.

The chain carries TRBV6-2 or TRBV6-3 and TRBJ2-7, with a weak D call TRBD2 (6 bases). V was cut by 0 bases and J by 3 bases, with 18 bases left in between. From germline, CDR1 is MNHEY and CDR2 SVGEGT. The CDR3 is 17 residues long. CDR3: CASSYSGGTVRFYEQYF. The CDR3 DNA is TGTGCCAGCAGTTACTCGGGAGGAACAGTGAGATTCTACGAGCAGTACTTC.

DNA for the CDR3: TGTGCCAGCAGCTTGGGTGATAATTCACCCCTCCACTTT. It is translated as CASSLGDNSPLHF. The chain is built from TRBV5-5 and TRBJ1-6; D remains unclear. With 0 bases removed from V and 5 bases from J, the gap between germline ends came to 3 bases. Germline values: CDR1 SGHKS, CDR2 YYEKEE (reference sequence). The CDR3 extends over 13 amino acids.

This clone has a single count. The chain links TRBV4-2 to TRBJ1-2; the D gene is possibly TRBD1 (5 bases). The CDR3 has 13 residues. Germline V lookup: CDR1 LGHNA, CDR2 YNFKEQ. V lost 1 base to trimming and J lost 2 bases, with 5 bases between them. In nucleotides, the CDR3 is TGTGCCAGCAGCCAAGGACAGAACTATGGCTACACCTTC. It codes for CASSQGQNYGYTF.

The V gene is TRBV5-1, the J gene TRBJ1-5, with 7 nucleotides matching TRBD1. The CDR3 is 15 amino acids. The V gene's germline CDR1 is SGHRS and CDR2 YFSETQ. The trim removed 2 bases at V and 4 bases at J, leaving 6 bases unmatched. CDR3 amino acids: CASSLAGTANQPQHF. The CDR3 DNA is TGCGCCAGCAGCTTAGCCGGGACAGCTAATCAGCCCCAGCATTTT. The entire variable domain, with the rest obtained from reference TRBV5-1 and TRBJ1-5, is as follows: KAGVTQTPRYLIKTRGQQVTLSCSPISGHRSVSWYQQTPGQGLQFLFEYFSETQRNKGNFPGRFSGRQFSNSRSEMNVSTLELGDSALYLCASSLAGTANQPQHFGDGTRLSIL.

This chain links TRBV29-1 with TRBJ2-3, with 9 positions matching TRBD1. This CDR3 has 17 amino acids. Trimming removed 6 bases from V and 0 bases from J; junction bases left unmatched: 13. The germline V gene has CDR1 SQVTM and CDR2 ANQGSEA. Written as DNA, the CDR3 is TGCAGCGTCGCTAATTACAGGGGGCCCACTAGCACAGATACGCAGTATTTT. Protein sequence: CSVANYRGPTSTDTQYF.

The CDR3, as DNA: TGTGCCAGCAGTTACGCTGGGACAGGGGTTACCTATGGCTACACCTTC. Protein: CASSYAGTGVTYGYTF. The V and J genes are TRBV6-2 or TRBV6-3 and TRBJ1-2; TRBD1 aligns across 10 bases. Germline V gene lookup returns CDR1 MNHEY and CDR2 SVGEGT. This CDR3 has 16 residues. V trimming: 2 bases; J trimming: 4 bases; junction bases outside the gene matches: 7.

The rearrangement joins TRBV27 to TRBJ2-2, with D perhaps TRBD1 (5 bases). V lost 3 bases, J lost 1 base, and 6 bases lay in between. Germline CDR1 and CDR2: MNHEY and SMNVEV (reference sequence). This CDR3 region has 14 residues. The CDR3, as DNA: TGTGCCAGCAGTTTGGGGCAGAACACCGGGGAGCTGTTTTTT. Its protein is CASSLGQNTGELFF.

The rearrangement uses TRBV19 and TRBJ1-6; D not resolved. Deletions cut 6 bases from V and 8 bases from J, with 14 bases between. Germline CDR1 reads LNHDA; CDR2 reads SQIVND (reference sequence). The CDR3 extends over 14 amino acids. CDR3 in amino acids: CASRPTIGDSPLHF. CDR3 coding DNA: TGTGCCAGTAGACCTACTATCGGGGATTCACCCCTCCACTTT.

The rearrangement joins TRBV7-2 to TRBJ2-1, with 12 nucleotides matching TRBD1. V shed 3 bases, J shed 8 bases, and the junction held 2 bases outside the gene matches. This CDR3 contains 14 residues. Germline loops: CDR1 SGHTA, CDR2 FQGNSA. The CDR3 sequence: CASSLGQGAYEQFF. For the CDR3, the DNA is TGTGCCAGCAGCTTGGGACAGGGGGCGTATGAGCAGTTCTTC.

V and J are TRBV5-4 and TRBJ1-1; no clear D. Germline loops: CDR1 SGHNT, CDR2 YYREEE (reference sequence). The CDR3 totals 14 residues. V shed 2 bases and J shed 1 base, with 9 bases lying between them. In DNA form, the CDR3 reads TGTGCCAGCAGCTTATCCTCCGGGAACACTGAAGCTTTCTTT. Its protein is CASSLSSGNTEAFF.

The CDR3, as DNA: TGTGCCAGCAGCTCGAGCAGACTAGCGGGGGCCGGGGAGCTGTTTTTT. This gives the protein CASSSSRLAGAGELFF. The chain links TRBV7-3 to TRBJ2-2, with 12 bases matching TRBD2. Germline V CDR1 and CDR2: SGHTA, FQGTGA. There are 16 residues in the CDR3. With 4 bases clipped from V and 6 bases from J, the junction kept 6 bases outside the gene matches.

The chain links TRBV4-1 to TRBJ2-2; 7 bases are shared with TRBD2. The length of the CDR3 is 15 residues. Germline V gene lookup returns CDR1 MGHRA and CDR2 YSYEKL. V was clipped by 0 bases and J by 4 bases; unmatched bases: 2. In DNA form, the CDR3 reads TGCGCCAGCAGCCAAGATTGGGGGGGCACCGGGGAGCTGTTTTTT. Amino acids: CASSQDWGGTGELFF.

The chain has TRBV28 and TRBJ2-6; no firm D call. V was cut by 6 bases and J by 12 bases, with 12 bases left in between. CDR3 length: 12 amino acids. Looked up from germline, CDR1 is MDHEN and CDR2 is SYDVKM. The CDR3 nucleotides read TGTGCCAGCAGCTCAAGGACGGGCGTCCTGACTTTC. This codes for CASSSRTGVLTF.

The chain joins TRBV5-4 to TRBJ2-3; tentatively, D is TRBD1 or TRBD2 (5 bases each). The V end lost 4 bases, the J end lost 6 bases, and 21 bases lay between the germline ends. CDR1 is SGHNT and CDR2 is YYREEE in the germline V gene (reference sequence). This CDR3 comprises 16 residues. The DNA of the CDR3 is TGTGCCAGCAGCCCTGGCACCTCTTCCTGGGGGGATACGCAGTATTTT. Protein sequence: CASSPGTSSWGDTQYF.

This chain joins TRBV24-1 and TRBJ2-3, with D possibly matching TRBD2 (7 bases). Germline V gene lookup returns CDR1 KGHDR and CDR2 SFDVKD. The length of the CDR3 is 17 residues. The V end lost 1 base, the J end lost 3 bases, and 16 bases lay between the germline ends. The CDR3 protein is CATSDFSRGGGTDTQYF. As DNA, the CDR3 is TGTGCCACCAGTGATTTCTCCAGGGGAGGGGGTACAGATACGCAGTATTTT.

The rearrangement joins TRBV3-1 (or the pseudogene TRBV3-2) to TRBJ2-1; D is undetermined. Germline CDR1 is LGHDT and CDR2 is YNNKEL (reference sequence). There are 15 residues in the CDR3. The V gene lost 3 bases and the J gene lost 7 bases, with 16 bases spanning the gap. CDR3 nucleotide sequence: TGTGCCAGCAGCCAGAAAAGGCCACCCGGGAATGAGCAGTTCTTC. It codes for CASSQKRPPGNEQFF.

This sequence joins TRBV6-6 and TRBJ1-3; the D is unclear. Germline CDR1 and CDR2: MNHNY and SVGAGI (reference sequence). The CDR3 extends over 15 amino acids. With 9 bases removed from V and 0 bases from J, the gap between germline ends came to 15 bases. The DNA of the CDR3 is TGTGCCAGTTCTGCTCAGGCCAGCTCTGGAAACACCATATATTTT. It encodes CASSAQASSGNTIYF.